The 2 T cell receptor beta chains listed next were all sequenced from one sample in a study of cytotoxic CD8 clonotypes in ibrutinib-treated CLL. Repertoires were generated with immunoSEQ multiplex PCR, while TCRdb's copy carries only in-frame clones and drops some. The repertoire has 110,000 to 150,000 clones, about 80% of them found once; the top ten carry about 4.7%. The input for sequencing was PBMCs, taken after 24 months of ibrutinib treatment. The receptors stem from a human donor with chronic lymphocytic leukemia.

CDR3 loop: CASSVLGDTGELFF. The CDR3 coding sequence is TGTGCCAGCAGTGTTCTGGGGGACACCGGGGAGCTGTTTTTT. This chain joins TRBV6-4 and TRBJ2-2; perhaps D is TRBD1 or TRBD2 (5 bases each). The CDR3 has 14 amino acids. Germline CDR1 MRHNA, CDR2 SNTAGT. Trimming cost V 4 bases and J 3 bases, with 9 bases left between them.

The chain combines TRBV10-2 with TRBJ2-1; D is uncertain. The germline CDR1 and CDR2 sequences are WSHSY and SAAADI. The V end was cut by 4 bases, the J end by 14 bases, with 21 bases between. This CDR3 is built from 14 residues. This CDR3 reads CASSAASDGRAKFF. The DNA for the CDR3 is TGCGCCAGCAGTGCGGCCTCGGACGGAAGGGCCAAGTTCTTC.